These 2 T cell receptor beta chains originate from one sample sequenced in a study of CD8+CD57+ T cells in acquired aplastic anemia (dated by TCRdb to 2016 to 2019). TCRdb names Illumina HiSeq 2000 as the instrument used. Genomic DNA served as template for TCR beta VDJ combination and CDR3 sequence profiling. The public reads were run again by TCRdb, first through fastp at Q25 and then through MiXCR, and only productive beta chains were kept. Rows with a matching CDR3 protein are joined into one entry that keeps the most common DNA and genes. The sample contains 350,000 to 450,000 distinct CDR3 sequences, 60% to 80% of them found a single time. The ten biggest clones cover approximately 4% of the sample. The source material was sorted CD4+, CD8+, or CD8+CD57+ T cells (not recorded which) from PBMCs. Receptor source: a human donor in good health, serving as a control.

With respect to this clonotype: An end of the junction differs from the germline gene, which may be a read error. The chain couples TRBV7-2 to TRBJ1-4; possibly TRBD1 for D (5 bases). This CDR3 region has 14 residues. Germline V lookup: CDR1 SGHTA, CDR2 FQGNSA. The CDR3 sequence: CARNVDSMSTEAFF. The DNA for the CDR3 is TGTGCCCGCAACGTTGACAGTATGAGCACTGAAGCGTTCTTT.

In regard to this clonotype: The junction departs from the called germline gene at one end, perhaps through a read error. The gene calls are TRBV7-7 and TRBJ2-7; perhaps TRBD2 as D (6 bases). Germline V gene sequence: CDR1 SSHAT, CDR2 FNYEAQ (reference sequence). The CDR3 is 14 amino acids. The CDR3 bases are TGTGCTAGCAGCTTAGGAGCGGGCACGTACAAACTGTCTTTC. Amino acid sequence: CASSLGAGTYKLSF.